This T cell receptor beta chain was captured in a study of blood T cell repertoires in COVID-19. Study-wide background: Acute-phase and convalescent COVID-19 samples originated in the United States, Italy and Spain. T cells, B-cell-depleted T cells, or PBMCs provided the cDNA or gDNA that served as material.

In the authors' workflow: Estimation of nucleated cell counts relied on the amplification of reference gene primers. Profiled with immunoSEQ multiplex PCR; TCRdb holds only in-frame clones, not every one. V, J and clone size are taken as reported in that table, and D and trimming were inferred from the DNA itself. This sample has about 200,000 clones; about 88% occur once, and the top ten carry roughly 5%. Germline V gives CDR1 LNHDA, CDR2 SQIVND (reference sequence). V lost 1 base, J lost 6 bases, and 8 bases stayed unmatched. CDR3 size: 16 residues. The V call is TRBV19, the J call TRBJ1-5; TRBD1 aligns across 8 bases. The sequence was obtained from a middle-aged woman with acute or convalescent COVID-19. The material sequenced was peripheral blood. This chain's CDR3 is CASSIVQPTGGQPQHF. The CDR3 DNA is TGTGCCAGTAGTATAGTCCAGCCAACAGGGGGTCAGCCCCAGCATTTT.